These 20 T cell receptor beta chains share one sample of origin, sequenced in a study of T-cell memory formation after mild COVID-19. One entry per CDR3 protein, called by TCRdb with MiXCR from the 5' RACE reads. The repertoire holds around 440,000 distinct CDR3 sequences, with 15% to 20% as singletons. Sequenced sample: PBMCs or a T cell subset sorted from them (not recorded which). These receptors were obtained from an adult woman who had mild COVID-19 (a few samples of this study predate the infection). Cell type and time point are not known.

The table lists this clonotype with many counts. The chain couples TRBV9 to TRBJ2-1, with 9 bases fitting TRBD2. Germline assignment: CDR1 SGDLS and CDR2 YYNGEE. The CDR3 totals 14 residues. V shed 1 base and J 6 bases; nucleotides not matched to a gene: 2. The CDR3 sequence is CASSVFSGSNEQFF. CDR3 bases: TGTGCCAGCAGCGTATTTAGCGGGAGCAATGAGCAGTTCTTC.

This clonotype was detected only a few times. The germline gene is not matched at one end of the junction; a read error may be the cause. The J gene is TRBJ2-7, the V gene TRBV4-3; D gene unclear. CDR1 LGHNA and CDR2 YSLEER come from the germline V gene. The CDR3 totals 14 residues. In nucleotides, the CDR3 is TGCGCCAGCAGCCAAGATCTTGGGCCCTACGGGCAGTACTTC. Translation gives CASSQDLGPYGQYF.

This clonotype was observed a few times. V gene TRBV7-2 combines with J gene TRBJ2-5; 7 nucleotides align to TRBD1. This CDR3 spans 15 amino acids. Per the germline V gene, CDR1 is SGHTA and CDR2 is FQGNSA. V was clipped by 1 base and J by 4 bases; unmatched bases: 6. This CDR3 reads CASSLETGYGETQYF. As DNA, the CDR3 is TGTGCCAGCAGCTTAGAGACAGGGTATGGAGAGACCCAGTACTTC.

CDR3 sequence (DNA): TGTGCCAGCAGCTTGGCCCCAAATGAAACCCCGGCAGATACGCAGTATTTT. Its protein is CASSLAPNETPADTQYF. The chain combines TRBV5-5 with TRBJ2-3; no reliable D call. CDR1 and CDR2 (germline): SGHKS, YYEKEE (reference sequence). The CDR3 has 17 amino acids. The V end lost 0 bases, the J end lost 4 bases, and 18 bases lay between the germline ends.

The rearrangement joins TRBV5-1 to TRBJ1-2, with TRBD1 identical over 8 bases. The CDR3 has 16 residues. Germline trimming cut 4 bases from V and 2 bases from J; bases unmatched to any gene: 10. The germline gives CDR1 SGHRS, CDR2 YFSETQ. CDR3 DNA sequence: TGCGCCAGCAGCCATGCCCGACAGGGGAGGAACTATGGCTACACCTTC. Translation: CASSHARQGRNYGYTF.

This clonotype was observed a handful of times. The V and J genes are TRBV18 and TRBJ2-5; 7 bases align to TRBD1. CDR3 size: 15 residues. Germline CDR1 is KGHSH and CDR2 is LQKENI. V shed 1 base and J 4 bases; nucleotides not matched to a gene: 6. The CDR3 DNA reads as TGTGCCAGCTCACCACAGGGACAGCCAGGAGAGACCCAGTACTTC. Translation gives CASSPQGQPGETQYF.

The chain has TRBV3-1 and TRBJ1-1; unclear D gene. The CDR3 length is 15 residues. V dropped 6 bases and J dropped 6 bases, with 20 bases sitting between them. The germline V gene has CDR1 LGHDT and CDR2 YNNKEL (reference sequence). CDR3 loop: CASRPLGGLVAEAFF. The CDR3 nucleotides are TGTGCCAGCAGGCCCTTGGGTGGGCTCGTGGCTGAAGCTTTCTTT. Based on the CDR3 plus reference TRBV3-1 and TRBJ1-1, the full variable domain is DTAVSQTPKYLVTQMGNDKSIKCEQNLGHDTMYWYKQDSKKFLKIMFSYNNKELIINETVPNRFSPKSPDKAHLNLHINSLELGDSAVYFCASRPLGGLVAEAFFGQGTRLTVV.

This clonotype has just a few counts. V is TRBV3-1 and J is TRBJ2-1; TRBD1 might be the D (5 bases). Germline CDR1 and CDR2: LGHDT and YNNKEL (reference sequence). The CDR3 covers 15 residues. V dropped 3 bases and J dropped 3 bases, with 12 bases sitting between them. Here the CDR3 reads CASSHRAVYYNEQFF. Here the CDR3 DNA reads TGTGCCAGCAGCCACAGGGCTGTATACTACAATGAGCAGTTCTTC.

A few counts support this clonotype. This rearrangement joins TRBV21-1 to TRBJ2-7; the D call TRBD2 from the table was never checked on the DNA. TRBV21-1 is shown as a pseudogene. The CDR3 runs 17 residues. This CDR3 is CASSHRTSGGAMDEQYF. Here the CDR3 DNA reads TGTGCCAGCAGCCACCGGACTAGCGGGGGGGCCATGGACGAGCAGTACTTC.

This clonotype was seen ten or more times. The J gene is TRBJ2-7, the V gene TRBV7-9; D is ambiguous. The CDR3 loop spans 13 amino acids. V lost 5 bases, J lost 3 bases, and 11 bases lay in between. Per germline, CDR1 SEHNR and CDR2 FQNEAQ (reference sequence). CDR3 in amino acids: CASSGYVDYEQYF. CDR3 bases: TGTGCCAGCAGCGGATATGTGGACTACGAGCAGTACTTC. The full variable domain, its missing parts supplied by reference TRBV7-9 and TRBJ2-7, is DTGVSQNPRHKITKRGQNVTFRCDPISEHNRLYWYRQTLGQGPEFLTYFQNEAQLEKSRLLSDRFSAERPKGSFSTLEIQRTEQGDSAMYLCASSGYVDYEQYFGPGTRLTVT.

The rearrangement joins TRBV12-3 or TRBV12-4 to TRBJ2-1, with 9 bases identical to TRBD2. V lost 6 bases to trimming and J lost 8 bases; unmatched junction nucleotides: 8. This CDR3 spans 14 amino acids. CDR3 region: CASSFGTSRYEQFF. The CDR3 nucleotides read TGTGCCAGCAGCTTTGGGACTAGCAGGTATGAGCAGTTCTTC.

This clonotype occurred a few times. This chain uses TRBV7-9 with TRBJ1-5, with D uncertain. V was shortened by 4 bases and J by 4 bases, with 8 bases between the two germline ends. Per the germline V gene, CDR1 is SEHNR and CDR2 is FQNEAQ (reference sequence). The CDR3 spans 13 residues. The CDR3 protein is CASSSTGNQPQHF. The CDR3 coding sequence is TGTGCCAGCAGCTCGACGGGGAATCAGCCCCAGCATTTT.

This chain links TRBV20-1 with TRBJ2-5, with 7 bases aligning to TRBD1. Germline V lookup: CDR1 DFQATT, CDR2 SNEGSKA (reference sequence). The CDR3 spans 12 residues. Unmatched junction bases numbered 4, after V lost 4 bases and J lost 5 bases. The CDR3 here is CSATGGSETQYF. DNA for the CDR3: TGCAGTGCTACAGGGGGATCGGAGACCCAGTACTTC.

This clonotype has a count of ten or more. The rearrangement uses TRBV12-3 or TRBV12-4 and TRBJ2-2; 7 nucleotides match TRBD2. The CDR3 extends over 12 amino acids. V was clipped by 6 bases and J by 7 bases; unmatched bases: 2. The CDR3 nucleotides are TGTGCCAGCAGCTCTAGCGGCGGGGAGCTGTTTTTT. It is translated as CASSSSGGELFF.

The gene calls are TRBV9 and TRBJ1-4; no firm D call. Trimming took 4 bases from V and 8 from J, leaving 15 bases between them. The CDR3 covers 14 residues. Germline V gene sequence: CDR1 SGDLS, CDR2 YYNGEE. The CDR3 protein is CASSLGRTAEKLFF. The CDR3 nucleotides read TGTGCCAGCAGCTTAGGTCGGACGGCAGAAAAACTGTTTTTT.

The rearrangement uses TRBV5-1 and TRBJ2-2, with a tentative D call TRBD1 (6 bases). V lost 4 bases to trimming and J lost 4 bases, with 14 bases between them. This CDR3 is 15 amino acids long. Germline V CDR1 and CDR2: SGHRS, YFSETQ. CDR3 sequence: CASSQQGESTGELFF. In DNA, the CDR3 is TGCGCCAGCAGCCAACAGGGTGAGAGCACCGGGGAGCTGTTTTTT.

This clonotype showed up just a few times. This chain links TRBV20-1 with TRBJ2-1; D might be TRBD1 (6 bases). In germline, CDR1 is DFQATT, CDR2 SNEGSKA (reference sequence). The CDR3 totals 16 residues. Trimming took 1 base from V and 0 from J, leaving 13 bases between them. The CDR3 sequence: CSARVVGAGSYNEQFF. CDR3 coding DNA: TGCAGTGCTAGAGTTGTGGGGGCGGGCTCCTACAATGAGCAGTTCTTC.

The J gene is TRBJ2-3, the V gene TRBV25-1; no reliable D call. The V and J ends lost 4 bases and 3 bases respectively, with 17 bases between them. CDR3 length: 16 amino acids. Germline V gene data show CDR1 as MGHDK and CDR2 as SYGVNS. The CDR3 bases are TGTGCCAGCAGTGGAGATCACTCGGTGGGGACAGATACGCAGTATTTT. Translated: CASSGDHSVGTDTQYF.

This chain connects TRBV18 to TRBJ2-1; tentative D call: TRBD2 (6 bases). Germline V gene data show CDR1 as KGHSH and CDR2 as LQKENI. CDR3 length: 13 residues. Trimming left V 3 bases short and J 8 bases short, with 11 bases between. CDR3 DNA: TGTGCCAGCTCACCTGGGTGGGAGGATGAGCAGTTCTTC. Protein product: CASSPGWEDEQFF. The variable domain in full, with the rest retrieved from reference TRBV18 and TRBJ2-1, is NAGVMQNPRHLVRRRGQEARLRCSPMKGHSHVYWYRQLPEEGLKFMVYLQKENIIDESGMPKERFSAEFPKEGPSILRIQQVVRGDSAAYFCASSPGWEDEQFFGPGTRLTVL.

The genes are TRBV6-5 and TRBJ1-4; D might be TRBD1 (6 bases). V dropped 5 bases and J dropped 8 bases, with 18 bases sitting between them. The CDR3 is 15 amino acids. The germline gives CDR1 MNHEY, CDR2 SVGAGI. The CDR3 loop is CASSPTGSTGEKLFF. DNA of the CDR3: TGTGCCAGCAGTCCCACCGGCTCAACAGGGGAAAAACTGTTTTTT.